The 20 T cell receptor beta chains listed next were all sequenced from one sample in a study of T cell changes during pregnancy in multiple sclerosis. Clones were sequenced by immunoSEQ multiplex PCR, and TCRdb holds only the in-frame ones, with some missing. The repertoire has 85,000 to 100,000 clones, roughly 92% of them found once; the top ten carry just over 2%. Sequencing was performed on peripheral blood, taken after pregnancy. The receptors were sampled from a female donor with multiple sclerosis, enrolled in a pregnancy study.

The chain carries TRBV7-8 and TRBJ2-3; 7 bases map to TRBD1. Germline trimming cut 5 bases from V and 2 bases from J; bases unmatched to any gene: 4. The CDR3 extends over 14 amino acids. Per germline, CDR1 SGHVS and CDR2 FQNEAQ. Here the CDR3 reads CASSHDRATDTQYF. CDR3 bases: TGTGCCAGCAGCCACGACAGGGCCACAGATACGCAGTATTTT.

This clone appeared once. V is TRBV27 and J is TRBJ2-5, with 10 bases matching TRBD1. CDR1 is MNHEY, CDR2 SMNVEV, per germline (reference sequence). The CDR3 is 14 residues long. The ends lost 5 bases at V and 3 bases at J; junction bases unmatched: 3. CDR3 sequence (DNA): TGTGCCAGCAGTGCGACAGGGGGCAAAGAGACCCAGTACTTC. It yields the protein CASSATGGKETQYF.

The CDR3 sequence: CAWSVLGGLNTEAFF. The CDR3 nucleotides read TGTGCCTGGAGTGTACTCGGAGGCTTGAACACTGAAGCTTTCTTT. The chain combines TRBV30 with TRBJ1-1; D unclear. With 0 bases removed from V and 0 bases from J, the gap between germline ends came to 11 bases. The CDR3 spans 15 residues. Germline loops: CDR1 GTSNPN, CDR2 SVGIG (reference sequence).

The chain uses TRBV2 and TRBJ2-3, with 8 bases that match TRBD2. The V gene end was trimmed by 4 bases and the J gene end by 3 bases; junction bases not matched to a gene: 6. The CDR3 sequence is 15 residues long. Per the germline V gene, CDR1 is SNHLY and CDR2 is FYNNEI. As DNA, the CDR3 is TGTGCCAGCAGTGGTAGCGGGGTTTCGACAGATACGCAGTATTTT. Translated: CASSGSGVSTDTQYF.

V gene TRBV30 combines with J gene TRBJ1-2, with D possibly matching TRBD1 (5 bases). This CDR3 spans 12 amino acids. The germline V and J ends were trimmed by 5 bases and 2 bases, with 9 bases remaining between them. In germline, CDR1 is GTSNPN, CDR2 SVGIG (reference sequence). In DNA, the CDR3 is TGTGCCTGGCTACAGGAGAACTATGGCTACACCTTC. This sequence encodes CAWLQENYGYTF.

CDR3 sequence: CASSLGGTSYEQYF. The CDR3, as DNA: TGTGCCAGCAGCTTAGGGGGCACAAGCTACGAGCAGTACTTC. The chain has TRBV7-9 and TRBJ2-7, with D possibly being TRBD1 (5 bases). Germline CDR1 SEHNR, CDR2 FQNEAQ (reference sequence). The CDR3 loop spans 14 amino acids. Trimming stripped 1 base from V and 3 bases from J, with 10 bases between. Variable domain in full (rest from reference TRBV7-9 and TRBJ2-7): DTGVSQNPRHKITKRGQNVTFRCDPISEHNRLYWYRQTLGQGPEFLTYFQNEAQLEKSRLLSDRFSAERPKGSFSTLEIQRTEQGDSAMYLCASSLGGTSYEQYFGPGTRLTVT.

This clone is a singleton in its sample. CDR3 sequence (DNA): TGTGCCAGCAGCGTAGCCCGGGTAGATACGCAGTATTTT. This codes for CASSVARVDTQYF. The V gene is TRBV9, the J gene TRBJ2-3, with unresolved D. Germline assignment: CDR1 SGDLS and CDR2 YYNGEE. CDR3 length equals 13 residues. The V end was cut by 0 bases, the J end by 5 bases, with 7 bases between.

The chain recombines TRBV6-1 with TRBJ1-2; D not certain. Germline-derived CDR1 and CDR2 are MNHNS and SASEGT. V was trimmed by 2 bases and J by 4 bases, leaving 11 bases between them. The CDR3 extends over 14 amino acids. The CDR3 DNA follows: TGTGCCAGCAGTGAACGGGTGGCGGCCTATGGCTACACCTTC. Encoded protein: CASSERVAAYGYTF.

This rearrangement joins TRBV5-1 to TRBJ2-3; D gene unclear. Trimming left V 0 bases short and J 3 bases short, with 5 bases between. The germline V gene has CDR1 SGHRS and CDR2 YFSETQ. The CDR3 has 13 amino acids. DNA of the CDR3: TGCGCCAGCAGCTTGGTTCCTACAGATACGCAGTATTTT. This codes for CASSLVPTDTQYF.

The chain has TRBV2 and TRBJ2-3, with D possibly matching TRBD2 (6 bases). The germline V and J ends were trimmed by 0 bases and 5 bases, with 9 bases remaining between them. CDR1 SNHLY and CDR2 FYNNEI come from the germline V gene. The CDR3 covers 14 residues. CDR3 protein: CASSEAGSGDTQYF. As DNA, the CDR3 is TGTGCCAGCAGTGAAGCGGGTAGCGGAGATACGCAGTATTTT.

CDR3 region: CASSTGVYNEQFF. CDR3 in DNA: TGTGCCAGCAGCACGGGAGTGTACAATGAGCAGTTCTTC. The chain is built from TRBV5-8 and TRBJ2-1; D possibly corresponds to TRBD2 (6 bases). This CDR3 spans 13 amino acids. Deletions cut 4 bases from V and 4 bases from J, with 9 bases between. CDR1 is SGHTS, CDR2 YDEGEE, per germline.

V usage is TRBV5-1 and J usage is TRBJ2-1, with a tentative D call TRBD1 (6 bases). This CDR3 spans 13 amino acids. V was pared by 3 bases and J by 4 bases, with 8 bases between. From germline, CDR1 is SGHRS and CDR2 YFSETQ. Written as DNA, the CDR3 is TGCGCCAGCAGCTGGGACATATACAATGAGCAGTTCTTC. Protein product: CASSWDIYNEQFF.

V gene TRBV5-4 combines with J gene TRBJ2-5; 9 bases agree with TRBD2. V dropped 4 bases and J dropped 3; count of bases not matched to a gene: 7. The CDR3 loop spans 15 amino acids. The V gene's germline CDR1 is SGHNT and CDR2 YYREEE (reference sequence). The CDR3 region has the DNA TGTGCCAGCAGCAAAGCTAGCGGGATCAAAGAGACCCAGTACTTC. This translates into CASSKASGIKETQYF.

This rearrangement joins TRBV5-1 to TRBJ2-1; 9 positions agree with TRBD1. Germline lookup yields CDR1 SGHRS and CDR2 YFSETQ. This CDR3 has 15 residues. V was pared by 5 bases and J by 5 bases, with 8 bases of the junction left unmatched. The CDR3 reads CASSNRQGDHNEQFF. In nucleotides, the CDR3 is TGCGCCAGCAGTAATAGACAGGGGGACCACAATGAGCAGTTCTTC.

This chain joins TRBV7-2 and TRBJ1-1, with a possible D match to TRBD1 (6 bases). The length of the CDR3 is 13 residues. The V and J ends lost 2 bases and 8 bases respectively, with 12 bases between them. The germline gives CDR1 SGHTA, CDR2 FQGNSA. CDR3 sequence reads: CASSLTGQKEAFF. The DNA of the CDR3 is TGTGCCAGCAGCTTAACCGGACAGAAGGAAGCTTTCTTT.

V usage is TRBV7-2 and J usage is TRBJ1-2; 8 bases match TRBD1. CDR3 size: 13 residues. V was clipped by 5 bases and J by 8 bases; unmatched bases: 7. Germline V CDR1 and CDR2: SGHTA, FQGNSA. The CDR3: CASSPNRGWGYTF. The CDR3 bases are TGTGCCAGCAGCCCAAACAGGGGGTGGGGCTACACCTTC.

The chain joins TRBV14 to TRBJ2-7; the match to TRBD2 covers 14 bases. V dropped 3 bases and J dropped 2; count of bases not matched to a gene: 0. The CDR3 runs 15 residues. CDR1 SGHDN and CDR2 FVKESK come from the germline V gene. In nucleotides, the CDR3 is TGTGCCAGCAGCCAGACTAGCGGGGGGGCCTACGAGCAGTACTTC. Translating gives CASSQTSGGAYEQYF.

The chain carries TRBV2 and TRBJ1-6, with TRBD1 as a possible D gene (6 bases). The CDR3 runs 16 residues. Between the trimmed V and J ends, which lost 1 base and 9 bases, there was a span of 16 bases. Germline CDR1 SNHLY, CDR2 FYNNEI. The DNA for the CDR3 is TGTGCCAGCAGTGAAGGGGGCAGGGGATTTGGTTCACCCCTCCACTTT. It is translated as CASSEGGRGFGSPLHF.

The gene calls are TRBV18 and TRBJ1-1; 11 bases map to TRBD1. Germline lookup yields CDR1 KGHSH and CDR2 LQKENI. J lost 8 bases, V lost 3 bases, and 26 bases had no gene match. This CDR3 comprises 21 residues. CDR3 in DNA: TGTGCCAGCTCACCCCGGGACAGGGGGGTTATACCTATAGGACGGGAGGGCGAAGCTTTCTTT. The encoded protein is CASSPRDRGVIPIGREGEAFF.

The genes are TRBV7-9 and TRBJ2-1, with a possible D match to TRBD1 (6 bases). The CDR3 has 17 amino acids. Trimming took 4 bases from V and 0 from J, leaving 16 bases between them. In germline, CDR1 is SEHNR, CDR2 FQNEAQ (reference sequence). The CDR3 reads CASSSPLTGSSYNEQFF. CDR3 DNA: TGTGCCAGCAGCTCCCCCCTCACAGGGAGCTCCTACAATGAGCAGTTCTTC.